Listed below are T cell receptor beta chains from one sample, sequenced in a study of technical replicates of blood from a handful of donors. This table comes from immunoSEQ multiplex PCR, and its TCRdb copy is limited to in-frame clones, with some not included. The data show 80,000 to 85,000 clones, approximately 91% seen once. The sample comprised T cells isolated from PBMCs. These TCRs come from a human donor in good health. The CDR3 runs from the conserved cysteine through the conserved F or W. A D gene is named only where the DNA matches it firmly. Size values are once, few and many counts, or a class for expanded clones, and some rows have none.

J | size | V | D | DNA | CDR3
TRBJ2-5 | NA | TRBV15 | TRBD2 | TGTGCCACCAGCAGAGATAGCAGCGGGAGTAGATTAGAGACCCAGTACTTC | CATSRDSSGSRLETQYF
TRBJ2-1 | NA | TRBV7-2 | NA | TGTGCCAGCAGCTTAGTGGTTTCAGTCCCCTACAATGAGCAGTTCTTC | CASSLVVSVPYNEQFF
TRBJ2-2 | NA | TRBV15 | NA | TGTGCCACCACTCGTAGTACCGGGGAGCTGTTTTTT | CATTRSTGELFF
TRBJ2-7 | NA | TRBV20-1 | NA | TGCAGTGCCCAAAATGCCTACGAGCAGTACTTC | CSAQNAYEQYF
TRBJ2-1 | NA | TRBV7-3 | TRBD1 | TGTGCCAGCAGCTTAGAACCGGGACAGGGGCCCTACAATGAGCAGTTCTTC | CASSLEPGQGPYNEQFF
TRBJ2-1 | NA | TRBV11-3 | NA | TGTGCCAGCAGCTTAGCGCCTAGCGAGTACAATGAGCAGTTCTTC | CASSLAPSEYNEQFF
TRBJ1-2 | NA | TRBV27 | TRBD1 | TGTGCCAGCAGCCCTTTCCCACAGGGGGTCTATGGCTACACCTTC | CASSPFPQGVYGYTF
TRBJ1-4 | NA | TRBV14 | TRBD1 | TGTGCCAGCAGCCAACTTAGGGGGCCTAATGAAAAACTGTTTTTT | CASSQLRGPNEKLFF
TRBJ1-1 | NA | TRBV28 | TRBD1 | TGTGCCAGCAGATCCGGGACAGGGGGCACTGAAGCTTTCTTT | CASRSGTGGTEAFF
TRBJ2-7 | NA | TRBV7-9 | NA | TGTGCCAGCAGCCCTCGGGGACGGGAGACCTACGAGCAGTACTTC | CASSPRGRETYEQYF
TRBJ2-3 | once | TRBV28 | NA | TGTGCCAGCAGTCCGGGATTCGTGGATACGCAGTATTTT | CASSPGFVDTQYF
TRBJ1-4 | NA | TRBV19 | NA | TGTGCCAGTAGTATCCGGGCGCGAGGGAAGGCCCGGGAAAAACTGTTTTTT | CASSIRARGKAREKLFF